Below, 18 T cell receptor beta chains from the same sample are listed, as sequenced in a study of tumor-infiltrating lymphocytes in primary liver carcinoma. Making TCR beta cDNA involved around 500 ng total RNA and a constant-region primer. Three nested multiplex PCR rounds of slightly modified ARM-PCR generated TCR beta libraries. The first two PCR rounds, around 11 cycles each, used TRBV1-TRBV30 forward primers and a C-beta reverse primer. TCRdb re-called the multiplex PCR reads through MiXCR, storing one row per CDR3 protein. The sample gives over 250,000 distinct CDR3 sequences, roughly 60% of which show up once; around 15% is in the top ten. The source of the blood RNA was unsorted whole blood, and germline DNA was extracted as well. The material sequenced was peripheral blood. The receptor set was obtained from a woman aged 25 to 39 with primary liver carcinoma and hepatitis B virus infection.

Points on this clonotype: The CDR3 carries no conserved terminal phenylalanine or tryptophan, so it likely arises from a read error. The chain has TRBV12-3 or TRBV12-4 and TRBJ2-5; D gene unclear. The CDR3 is 13 amino acids. V was trimmed by 5 bases and J by 4 bases, leaving 11 bases between them. As DNA, the CDR3 is TGTGCCAGCAGTACCGGATTAGCAGAGACCCAGTACTAC. Amino acids: CASSTGLAETQYY.

The chain couples TRBV12-3 or TRBV12-4 to TRBJ2-5; no firm D call. This CDR3 is 13 amino acids long. Trimming took off 3 bases at V and 5 bases at J, with 10 bases between the two ends. The chain's CDR3 is CASSLMNLETQYF. CDR3 in DNA: TGTGCCAGCAGTTTGATGAATTTGGAGACCCAGTACTTC.

This clonotype showed up just once. A junction boundary mismatches the germline segment, possibly from a read error. V and J are TRBV11-2 and TRBJ2-3; D is ambiguous. This CDR3 comprises 14 residues. The germline V gene encodes CDR1 SGHAT and CDR2 FQNNGV. The CDR3 is CASGQWVSTATQYF. CDR3 bases: TGTGCCAGCGGTCAGTGGGTTAGCACAGCTACGCAGTATTTT.

Remarks on this clonotype: A much more abundant neighbour one base away suggests this may be a read error. The limits of the CDR3 on the DNA are not certain, so only TCRdb's listed CDR3 is given. The chain couples TRBV29-1 to TRBJ2-1; no check of the table's D call, TRBD1, against the DNA was made. The germline V gene has CDR1 SQVTM and CDR2 ANQGSEA. The length of the CDR3 is 12 amino acids, counting both ends. The CDR3 loop reads CSVGRGNNEQSF.

This clonotype has a single count. Given the absence of the conserved phenylalanine or tryptophan at the CDR3 end, a read error is likely. This chain links TRBV7-9 with TRBJ2-1; TRBD2 matches 13 bases. Germline values: CDR1 SEHNR, CDR2 FQNEAQ (reference sequence). The trim removed 4 bases at V and 8 bases at J, leaving 8 bases unmatched. The CDR3 loop spans 16 amino acids. The CDR3: CASSSKGTSGMHEQFL. The CDR3 DNA reads TGTGCCAGCAGCTCGAAAGGGACTAGCGGGATGCATGAGCAGTTCTTA.

This clonotype has a handful of counts. V gene TRBV6-5 combines with J gene TRBJ2-5; maybe TRBD1 (5 bases). With 0 bases removed from V and 2 bases from J, the gap between germline ends came to 10 bases. This CDR3 is built from 15 residues. Germline CDR1 and CDR2: MNHEY and SVGAGI. CDR3 region: CASSYSINRQETQYF. CDR3 DNA: TGTGCCAGCAGTTACTCGATTAACAGGCAAGAGACCCAGTACTTC.

As concerns this clonotype: One end of the junction varies from germline; a read error may be responsible. This rearrangement joins TRBV6-5 to TRBJ2-5; the D gene could be TRBD1 or TRBD2 (8 bases each). The CDR3 loop spans 15 amino acids. CDR1 MNHEY and CDR2 SVGAGI come from the germline V gene. In DNA, the CDR3 is TGTGCCAGCAGTTTGACAGGGGCGGGGGGAGAGAGCCAGTACTTC. Protein product: CASSLTGAGGESQYF.

J is TRBJ2-1 and V is TRBV12-3 or TRBV12-4; D might be TRBD2 (5 bases). The CDR3 runs to 15 residues. Trimming stripped 3 bases from V and 3 bases from J, with 12 bases between. The CDR3: CASSLRVSFYNEQFF. The CDR3 DNA reads as TGTGCCAGCAGTTTGAGGGTCAGCTTCTACAATGAGCAGTTCTTC.

About this clonotype: A junction end diverges from the germline sequence, so it may reflect a read error. The chain is built from TRBV7-8 and TRBJ2-7; TRBD1 aligns across 7 bases. The CDR3 has 15 residues. Germline CDR1 reads SGHVS; CDR2 reads FQNEAQ. The CDR3 sequence is CASSLAGTATYEQYF. CDR3 nucleotides: TGTGCCAGCAGCCTAGCCGGGACAGCGACCTACGAGCAGTACTTC.

This clonotype was found many times. The chain employs TRBV29-1 and TRBJ1-2, with a tentative D call TRBD1 (5 bases). V lost 5 bases, J lost 4 bases, and 20 bases lay in between. Germline V CDR1 and CDR2: SQVTM, ANQGSEA. The CDR3 consists of 15 residues. CDR3 sequence: CSVSVVGDQTYGYTF. DNA for the CDR3: TGCAGCGTTTCGGTGGTAGGGGATCAGACCTATGGCTACACCTTC.

The chain joins TRBV11-3 to TRBJ1-1, with D possibly matching TRBD1 (5 bases). V gave up 8 bases and J gave up 1 base, with 17 bases separating them. The germline CDR1 and CDR2 sequences are SGHNT and YENEEA. The CDR3 runs 15 residues. CDR3 DNA sequence: TGTGCCAGCTCGAGTGGGGCAGCGCAGAACACTGAAGCTTTCTTT. Its translation is CASSSGAAQNTEAFF.

This chain links TRBV5-1 with TRBJ2-7; 7 bases agree with TRBD2. The CDR3 extends over 15 amino acids. CDR1 and CDR2 from the germline V gene are SGHRS and YFSETQ. With V trimmed by 4 bases and J by 2 bases, 9 bases remained unmatched. In DNA form, the CDR3 reads TGCGCCAGCAGCCCAGTAGCGGGTGCAGCCTACGAGCAGTACTTC. Protein: CASSPVAGAAYEQYF.

This clonotype was observed many times. J is TRBJ2-1 and V is TRBV29-1, with D possibly TRBD2 on 5 matching bases. The CDR3 spans 14 residues. CDR1 SQVTM and CDR2 ANQGSEA come from the germline V gene. V lost 5 bases and J 0 bases, leaving 11 bases between the germline ends. CDR3 DNA sequence: TGCAGCGTTCTGGACTCGAGCTCCTACAATGAGCAGTTCTTC. It encodes CSVLDSSSYNEQFF.

The DNA for the CDR3 is TGTGCCAGCACCCCCACAGGCCGGCCGCGGCCCCAGCATTTT. This sequence encodes CASTPTGRPRPQHF. The chain carries TRBV2 and TRBJ1-5; TRBD1 is a possible D gene (5 bases). V was cut by 7 bases and J by 9 bases, with 19 bases left in between. Germline V gives CDR1 SNHLY, CDR2 FYNNEI. The CDR3 totals 14 residues.

This clonotype was detected many times. V usage is TRBV29-1 and J usage is TRBJ2-1, with 9 bases lining up with TRBD2. The V segment lost 6 bases and the J segment 6 bases; nucleotides outside the gene matches: 6. From germline, CDR1 is SQVTM and CDR2 ANQGSEA. The CDR3 runs 13 residues. CDR3 sequence (DNA): TGCAGCGTCCTAGCGGGACCGGGCAATGAGCAGTTCTTC. Amino acid sequence: CSVLAGPGNEQFF.

On this clonotype: Just one base apart from a much larger clone, this may be a read error. The chain couples TRBV12-3 or TRBV12-4 to TRBJ1-5; D might be TRBD1 (6 bases). The CDR3 has 13 residues. This chain's CDR3 is CVSSFTGHQPQHF. CDR3 sequence (DNA): TGTGTCAGCAGTTTTACAGGGCATCAGCCCCAGCATTTT.

The chain has TRBV6-1 and TRBJ1-2; possible D gene TRBD1, 5 bases. This CDR3 region has 15 residues. Looked up from germline, CDR1 is MNHNS and CDR2 is SASEGT. The germline V and J ends were trimmed by 5 bases and 6 bases, with 19 bases remaining between them. The CDR3 DNA reads as TGTGCCAGCAGTAGGGCCCGGGACGGTCCGGATGGCTACACCTTC. This encodes CASSRARDGPDGYTF.

The sample holds a few counts of this clonotype. The chain uses TRBV6-1 and TRBJ1-4; TRBD1 might be the D (6 bases). The V end was cut by 0 bases, the J end by 7 bases, with 15 bases between. CDR3 length: 16 amino acids. Looked up from germline, CDR1 is MNHNS and CDR2 is SASEGT. The CDR3 spells CASSEARGGLGEKLFF. CDR3 DNA sequence: TGTGCCAGCAGTGAAGCGCGGGGGGGGCTGGGTGAAAAACTGTTTTTT.